Presented here are 4 T cell receptor beta chains from one specimen sequenced in a study of blood T cell repertoires in COVID-19. Using immunoSEQ multiplex PCR, the repertoire was profiled, and TCRdb retains in-frame clones only, with some absent. This table has some 170,000 clones, about 80% appearing once. Sequencing was performed on peripheral blood. Receptors were obtained from a woman aged 70 to 79 with acute or convalescent COVID-19.

The genes are TRBV19 and TRBJ2-2, with D unclear. Per germline, CDR1 LNHDA and CDR2 SQIVND (reference sequence). The V end lost 8 bases, the J end lost 6 bases, and 13 bases lay between the germline ends. This CDR3 comprises 13 residues. DNA for the CDR3: TGTGCCAGTGTCTCGAGCCGCCCCGGGGAGCTGTTTTTT. Its protein is CASVSSRPGELFF.

The chain links TRBV6-2 or TRBV6-3 to TRBJ1-1; TRBD1 might be the D (6 bases). From germline, CDR1 is MNHEY and CDR2 SVGEGT. The CDR3 runs to 13 residues. V lost 6 bases to trimming and J lost 11 bases, with 19 bases between them. The CDR3, as DNA: TGTGCCAGCAGCCCCCAGGGGTTCCGAGTGGCTTTCTTT. It yields the protein CASSPQGFRVAFF.

This chain links TRBV6-1 with TRBJ2-2, with D possibly TRBD2 on 5 matching bases. Per the germline V gene, CDR1 is MNHNS and CDR2 is SASEGT. The CDR3 spans 14 residues. V lost 2 bases, J lost 4 bases, and 8 bases lay in between. This CDR3 is CASSEQRATGELFF. DNA for the CDR3: TGTGCCAGCAGTGAACAGAGGGCCACCGGGGAGCTGTTTTTT.

Turning to this clone: Given the absence of the conserved phenylalanine or tryptophan at the CDR3 end, a read error is likely. Because the CDR3's place on the DNA is in doubt, the DNA is left out and the CDR3 is given as listed by TCRdb. V gene TRBV18 combines with J gene TRBJ1-5. Germline V lookup: CDR1 KGHSH, CDR2 LQKENI. The CDR3 is 11 amino acids in total, end residues counted. The CDR3 is CASSPPREPRV.